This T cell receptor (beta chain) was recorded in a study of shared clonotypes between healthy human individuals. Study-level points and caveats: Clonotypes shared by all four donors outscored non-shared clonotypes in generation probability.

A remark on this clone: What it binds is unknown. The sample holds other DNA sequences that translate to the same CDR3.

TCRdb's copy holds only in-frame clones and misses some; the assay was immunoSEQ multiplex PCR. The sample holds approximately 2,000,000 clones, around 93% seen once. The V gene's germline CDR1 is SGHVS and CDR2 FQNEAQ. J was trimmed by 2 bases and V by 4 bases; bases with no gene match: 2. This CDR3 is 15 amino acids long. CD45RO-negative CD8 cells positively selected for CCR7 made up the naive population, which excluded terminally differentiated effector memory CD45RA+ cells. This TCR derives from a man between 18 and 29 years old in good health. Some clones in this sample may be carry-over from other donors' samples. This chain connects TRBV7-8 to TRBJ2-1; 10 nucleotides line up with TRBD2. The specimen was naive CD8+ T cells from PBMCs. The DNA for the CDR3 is TGTGCCAGCAGCTCAGCGGGAGGGCCCTACAATGAGCAGTTCTTC. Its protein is CASSSAGGPYNEQFF.